These 16 T cell receptor beta chains came from one sample sequenced in a study. TCRdb ran MiXCR on the RT-PCR reads and lists one entry per CDR3 protein. The sample holds about 680,000 distinct CDR3 sequences, over 12% seen once. The sequenced material came from memory CD4+ T cells from blood. All receptors derive from a female donor in good health, serving as a healthy control.

This clonotype was counted at least ten times. This chain links TRBV12-3 or TRBV12-4 with TRBJ2-7; unclear D gene. Trimming shortened V by 4 bases and J by 0 bases, and 13 bases separated the two germline ends. This CDR3 spans 15 amino acids. The CDR3 region is CASSSQTGPSYEQYF. DNA for the CDR3: TGTGCCAGCAGTTCCCAAACCGGCCCCTCCTACGAGCAGTACTTC.

Here the CDR3 DNA reads TGTGCCAGCAGCTTGGTGACAGGGGCCAATTCACCCCTCCACTTT. Translation: CASSLVTGANSPLHF. The V and J genes are TRBV5-6 and TRBJ1-6; 8 bases align to TRBD1. This CDR3 comprises 15 residues. Germline V lookup: CDR1 SGHDT, CDR2 YYEEEE. The V and J ends lost 0 bases and 7 bases, in that order; junction bases with no gene match: 3.

This chain joins TRBV20-1 and TRBJ2-1; 9 nucleotides line up with TRBD2. V shed 5 bases and J 2 bases; nucleotides not matched to a gene: 16. The CDR3 loop spans 18 amino acids. Germline CDR1 is DFQATT and CDR2 is SNEGSKA (reference sequence). In DNA, the CDR3 is TGCAGTGCTGGACGTAGATTAAGACTAGCGGTAGCCTACAATGAGCAGTTCTTC. This sequence encodes CSAGRRLRLAVAYNEQFF.

This clonotype has just a few counts. V and J are TRBV7-3 and TRBJ2-1, with 7 positions matching TRBD2. CDR1 is SGHTA, CDR2 FQGTGA, per germline. This CDR3 contains 13 residues. V shed 6 bases, J shed 7 bases, and the junction held 6 bases outside the gene matches. CDR3 amino acids: CASSTWEGNEQFF. The CDR3 DNA reads as TGTGCCAGCAGTACTTGGGAGGGGAATGAGCAGTTCTTC.

This clonotype was seen repeatedly, ten times or more. The V call is TRBV6-5, the J call TRBJ2-7; no clear D. This CDR3 is built from 11 residues. V lost 5 bases to trimming and J lost 5 bases, with 7 bases between them. Germline CDR1 reads MNHEY; CDR2 reads SVGAGI. In nucleotides, the CDR3 is TGTGCCAGCAGTGATCCCGACGAGCAGTACTTC. This sequence encodes CASSDPDEQYF.

This clonotype has a count of ten or more. The rearrangement uses TRBV7-9 and TRBJ2-7; D gene ambiguous. The CDR3 covers 13 residues. CDR1 is SEHNR, CDR2 FQNEAQ, per germline (reference sequence). With 3 bases removed from V and 2 bases from J, the gap between germline ends came to 8 bases. CDR3 nucleotide sequence: TGTGCCAGCAGCTTTATGTCGGCCTACGAGCAGTACTTC. Protein product: CASSFMSAYEQYF. Full variable domain (outside the CDR3, taken from reference TRBV7-9 and TRBJ2-7): DTGVSQNPRHKITKRGQNVTFRCDPISEHNRLYWYRQTLGQGPEFLTYFQNEAQLEKSRLLSDRFSAERPKGSFSTLEIQRTEQGDSAMYLCASSFMSAYEQYFGPGTRLTVT.

This clonotype was detected many times. The rearrangement joins TRBV4-3 to TRBJ1-5; no clear D. V lost 0 bases and J 5 bases, leaving 5 bases between the germline ends. The CDR3 length is 13 residues. CDR1 is LGHNA and CDR2 is YSLEER in the germline V gene. The CDR3 here is CASSQDLDQPQHF. The CDR3 coding sequence is TGCGCCAGCAGCCAAGATCTTGATCAGCCCCAGCATTTT.

In the case of this clonotype: Lacking the conserved final phenylalanine or tryptophan, this CDR3 likely reflects a read error. The rearrangement links TRBV20-1 to TRBJ2-3; 7 bases fit TRBD2. The CDR3 has 14 amino acids. The V and J ends lost 5 bases and 0 bases, in that order; junction bases with no gene match: 5. The germline V gene encodes CDR1 DFQATT and CDR2 SNEGSKA (reference sequence). The CDR3 DNA follows: TGCAGTGCTCCAAGCGGGGATAGCACAGATACGCAGTATTTA. Translated, it gives CSAPSGDSTDTQYL.

This clonotype was seen a few times. The genes are TRBV9 and TRBJ2-3, with no clear D. The CDR3 runs to 15 residues. V was pared by 3 bases and J by 1 base, with 12 bases between. Germline CDR1 is SGDLS and CDR2 is YYNGEE. The CDR3, as DNA: TGTGCCAGCAGCGCCACTTGGAAGCGCACAGATACGCAGTATTTT. Its protein is CASSATWKRTDTQYF.

The CDR3 loop reads CASSLWVVQGSSNTEAFF. DNA of the CDR3: TGTGCCAGCAGCTTATGGGTAGTGCAAGGCAGCTCGAACACTGAAGCTTTCTTT. The genes are TRBV7-9 and TRBJ1-1; unclear D gene. CDR3 length: 18 residues. Trimming left V 2 bases short and J 1 base short, with 20 bases between. The V gene's germline CDR1 is SEHNR and CDR2 FQNEAQ (reference sequence).

This clonotype was found a few times. This rearrangement joins TRBV12-3 or TRBV12-4 to TRBJ1-3; no reliable D call. Between the trimmed V and J ends, which lost 4 bases and 4 bases, there was a span of 14 bases. The CDR3 contains 15 residues. DNA for the CDR3: TGTGCCAGCAGTTCGTCGGCCGGCTCAGGAAACACCATATATTTT. This sequence encodes CASSSSAGSGNTIYF.

The chain links TRBV28 to TRBJ2-1; 9 bases align to TRBD2. V shed 8 bases, J shed 8 bases, and the junction held 4 bases outside the gene matches. Germline V CDR1 and CDR2: MDHEN, SYDVKM. The CDR3 totals 12 residues. CDR3 bases: TGTGCCAGCGGCGGGAGGGCGGATGAGCAGTTCTTC. This codes for CASGGRADEQFF.

The chain couples TRBV7-2 to TRBJ2-3; tentatively, D is TRBD2 (7 bases). The V gene lost 6 bases and the J gene lost 2 bases, with 15 bases spanning the gap. Germline CDR1 and CDR2: SGHTA and FQGNSA. This CDR3 comprises 15 residues. CDR3 bases: TGTGCCAGCAGGGGGGGGGGGCCGTACACAGATACGCAGTATTTT. The encoded protein is CASRGGGPYTDTQYF.

The chain uses TRBV7-2 and TRBJ1-5; 9 bases agree with TRBD1. The CDR3 consists of 16 residues. The V gene's germline CDR1 is SGHTA and CDR2 FQGNSA. V gave up 7 bases and J gave up 1 base; unmatched junction bases: 8. This chain's CDR3 is CASMEQGAQSNQPQHF. Written as DNA, the CDR3 is TGTGCCAGCATGGAACAGGGGGCGCAGAGCAATCAGCCCCAGCATTTT.

V gene TRBV5-1 combines with J gene TRBJ2-5, with D maybe TRBD2 (5 bases). CDR1 SGHRS and CDR2 YFSETQ come from the germline V gene. The CDR3 has 15 residues. Trimming pared 4 bases from V and 2 bases from J, leaving 15 bases between. The CDR3 loop is CASSQDGNNQETQYF. As DNA, the CDR3 is TGCGCCAGCAGCCAGGACGGGAATAATCAAGAGACCCAGTACTTC.

CDR3 sequence: CASSQVGTIDTQYF. The CDR3 DNA follows: TGTGCCAGCAGCCAAGTAGGGACGATAGATACGCAGTATTTT. The chain couples TRBV4-2 to TRBJ2-3; D may be TRBD1 or TRBD2 (5 bases each). The CDR3 sequence is 14 residues long. The V gene lost 1 base and the J gene lost 5 bases, with 10 bases spanning the gap. Germline CDR1 LGHNA, CDR2 YNFKEQ.